The 5 T cell receptor beta chains below all came from one sample that was sequenced in a study of blood T cells in healthy people across ages (dated by TCRdb to between 2014 and 2016). To prepare the library, 5' RACE was applied. The listed sequencing device is Illumina HiSeq 2500. A second PCR of 7 to 11 cycles was run with a J-beta primer mix and a sample-barcoded 5' primer. TCRdb reprocessing: public reads trimmed at Q25 with fastp, clones called with MiXCR, in-frame beta chains kept. Rows are unified per CDR3 protein, each entry keeping the most common DNA and genes. Counted in this sample were 1 million or so distinct CDR3 sequences; under 30% of them appeared once. The ten largest clonotypes hold approximately 0.71% of the sample. These same records also appear under a second study, on T cells of mothers and their children.

Sequencing input: blood. The receptors derive from a girl aged 2-10 years in good health.

V gene TRBV9 combines with J gene TRBJ2-5; D perhaps matches TRBD2 (6 bases). From germline, CDR1 is SGDLS and CDR2 YYNGEE. The CDR3 consists of 15 residues. Between the trimmed V and J ends, which lost 3 bases and 1 base, there was a span of 13 bases. CDR3 DNA: TGTGCCAGCAGCGCCCCGATGGGGGGCCAAGAGACCCAGTACTTC. It translates to CASSAPMGGQETQYF.

The rearrangement joins TRBV5-1 to TRBJ2-3; no definite D call. Per the germline V gene, CDR1 is SGHRS and CDR2 is YFSETQ. V was shortened by 3 bases and J by 0 bases, with 14 bases between the two germline ends. This CDR3 spans 16 amino acids. The CDR3: CASSSVGSSSTDTQYF. As DNA, the CDR3 is TGCGCCAGCAGCTCGGTAGGGTCGTCTAGCACAGATACGCAGTATTTT.

The J gene is TRBJ2-1, the V gene TRBV28; D remains unclear. Germline CDR1 MDHEN, CDR2 SYDVKM. The CDR3 is made up of 14 amino acids. V lost 5 bases and J lost 4, with 12 bases in between. CDR3 protein: CASSQLQRYNEQFF. For the CDR3, the DNA is TGTGCCAGCAGTCAATTGCAGCGATACAATGAGCAGTTCTTC.

This sequence joins TRBV28 and TRBJ1-6; 7 nucleotides line up with TRBD1. The CDR3 extends over 15 amino acids. The germline V gene encodes CDR1 MDHEN and CDR2 SYDVKM. The V gene end was trimmed by 11 bases and the J gene end by 4 bases; junction bases not matched to a gene: 11. DNA for the CDR3: TGTGCCGTCGGGCGTCCGGGACAGTATAATTCACCCCTCCACTTT. Protein sequence: CAVGRPGQYNSPLHF.

This clonotype was counted between two and nine times. The rearrangement joins TRBV4-2 to TRBJ2-1; 10 positions match TRBD2. The CDR3 is made up of 20 amino acids. Germline V gene data show CDR1 as LGHNA and CDR2 as YNFKEQ. J was trimmed by 0 bases and V by 1 base; bases with no gene match: 12. CDR3 nucleotide sequence: TGTGCCAGCAGCCAAGTGGTGCTAGCGGGGGAGGGCAACTCCTACAATGAGCAGTTCTTC. Protein: CASSQVVLAGEGNSYNEQFF.